One T cell receptor (beta chain) is described in this entry. Its antigen remains unknown. A second PCR, run for roughly 7 to 12 cycles, used a sample-barcoded 5' primer plus a J-beta primer mix. The template-switch adaptor was a 5' adaptor with 12 random nucleotides. It tagged each cDNA molecule. Via MiXCR, TCRdb re-called the 5' RACE reads, giving one row per CDR3 protein. The data contain 980,000 or so distinct CDR3 sequences, about 48% of them singletons. The data originate from a study of blood T cells in healthy people across ages. The study, taken as a whole, reports: Roughly linear declines in TCR beta diversity per million T cells occurred with age.

V was pared by 7 bases and J by 1 base, with 14 bases between. The CDR3 is 15 residues long. From germline, CDR1 is WSHSY and CDR2 SAAADI. Each donor had around 10 milliliters of peripheral blood drawn. Every sample gave at least 5 micrograms of total RNA when it was extracted. The gene calls are TRBV10-2 and TRBJ2-4; D is undetermined. The TCR sequence derives from a young man in good health. Sequenced input: blood. The chain's CDR3 is CASKGPGTAKNIQYF. DNA for the CDR3: TGCGCCAGCAAGGGCCCGGGTACGGCCAAAAACATTCAGTACTTC.